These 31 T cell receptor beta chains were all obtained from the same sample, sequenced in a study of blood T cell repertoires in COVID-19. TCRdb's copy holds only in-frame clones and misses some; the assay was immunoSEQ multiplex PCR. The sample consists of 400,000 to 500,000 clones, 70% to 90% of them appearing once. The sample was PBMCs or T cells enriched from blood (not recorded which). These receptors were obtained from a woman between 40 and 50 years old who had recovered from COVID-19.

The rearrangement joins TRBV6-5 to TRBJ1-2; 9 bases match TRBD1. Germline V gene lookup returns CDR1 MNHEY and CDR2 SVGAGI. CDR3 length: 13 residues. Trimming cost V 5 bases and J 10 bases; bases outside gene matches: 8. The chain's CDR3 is CASSTRDRDIYTF. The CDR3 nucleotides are TGTGCCAGCAGTACCCGGGACAGGGACATCTACACCTTC.

The chain's CDR3 is CASSLLSHEQYF. CDR3 bases: TGTGCCAGCAGTCTCTTAAGCCACGAGCAGTACTTC. The genes are TRBV6-5 and TRBJ2-7; D is unclear. Germline values: CDR1 MNHEY, CDR2 SVGAGI. Between the trimmed V and J ends, which lost 5 bases and 5 bases, there was a span of 10 bases. The CDR3 totals 12 residues.

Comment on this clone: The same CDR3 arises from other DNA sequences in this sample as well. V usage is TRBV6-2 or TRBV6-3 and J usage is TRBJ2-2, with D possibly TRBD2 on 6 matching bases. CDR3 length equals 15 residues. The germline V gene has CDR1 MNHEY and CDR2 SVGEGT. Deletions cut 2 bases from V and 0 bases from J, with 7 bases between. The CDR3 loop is CASSYRRANTGELFF. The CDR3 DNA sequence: TGTGCCAGCAGTTACAGGAGGGCGAACACCGGGGAGCTGTTTTTT.

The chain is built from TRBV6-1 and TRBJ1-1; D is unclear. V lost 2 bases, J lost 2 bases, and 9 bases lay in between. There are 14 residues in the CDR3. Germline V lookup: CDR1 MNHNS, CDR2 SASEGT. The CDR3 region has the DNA TGTGCCAGCAGTGAACTCGTGTCCAACACTGAAGCTTTCTTT. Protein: CASSELVSNTEAFF.

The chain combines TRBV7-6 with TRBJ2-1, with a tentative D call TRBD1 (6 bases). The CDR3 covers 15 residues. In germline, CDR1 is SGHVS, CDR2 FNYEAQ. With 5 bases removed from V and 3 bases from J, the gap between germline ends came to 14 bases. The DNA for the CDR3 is TGTGCCAGCAGCGAAGGGATGGACAGCTACAATGAGCAGTTCTTC. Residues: CASSEGMDSYNEQFF.

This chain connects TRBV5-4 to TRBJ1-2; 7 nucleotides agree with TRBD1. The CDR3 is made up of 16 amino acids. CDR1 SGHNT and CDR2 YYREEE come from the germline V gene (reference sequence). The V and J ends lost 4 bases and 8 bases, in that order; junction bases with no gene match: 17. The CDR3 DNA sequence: TGTGCCAGCAGCGTGATGGGACAGTCGGGCGTTGCGGGCTACACCTTC. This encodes CASSVMGQSGVAGYTF. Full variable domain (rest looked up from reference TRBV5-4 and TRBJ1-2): ETGVTQSPTHLIKTRGQQVTLRCSSQSGHNTVSWYQQALGQGPQFIFQYYREEENGRGNFPPRFSGLQFPNYSSELNVNALELDDSALYLCASSVMGQSGVAGYTFGSGTRLTVV.

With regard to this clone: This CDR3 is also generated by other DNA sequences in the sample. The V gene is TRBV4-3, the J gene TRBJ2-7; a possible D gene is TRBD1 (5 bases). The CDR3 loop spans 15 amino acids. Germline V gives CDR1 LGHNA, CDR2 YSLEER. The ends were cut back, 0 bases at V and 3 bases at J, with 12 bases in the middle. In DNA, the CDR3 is TGCGCCAGCAGCCAAGATCAAAGGGGATACTACGAGCAGTACTTC. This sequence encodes CASSQDQRGYYEQYF.

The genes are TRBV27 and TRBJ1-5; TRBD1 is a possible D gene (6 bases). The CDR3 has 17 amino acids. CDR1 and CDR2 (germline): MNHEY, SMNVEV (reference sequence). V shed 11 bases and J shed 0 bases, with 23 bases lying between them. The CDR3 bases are TGTGCCCTCGTCCGTGGGGGCCATCCTTATAGCAATCAGCCCCAGCATTTT. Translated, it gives CALVRGGHPYSNQPQHF.

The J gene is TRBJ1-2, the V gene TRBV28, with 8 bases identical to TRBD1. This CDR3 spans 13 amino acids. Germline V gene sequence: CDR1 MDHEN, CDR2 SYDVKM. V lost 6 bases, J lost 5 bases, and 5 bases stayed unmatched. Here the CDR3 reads CASSPGTGYGYTF. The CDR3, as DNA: TGTGCCAGCAGCCCGGGGACAGGTTATGGCTACACCTTC.

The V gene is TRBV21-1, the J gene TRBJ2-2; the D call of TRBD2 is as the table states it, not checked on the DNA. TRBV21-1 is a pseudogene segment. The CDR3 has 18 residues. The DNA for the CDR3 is TGTGCCAGCAGCAAACCGGGACTAGCGGGAGGTCCGACCGGGGAGCTGTTTTTT. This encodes CASSKPGLAGGPTGELFF.

CDR3 sequence: CASSDWGYTYEQYF. CDR3 nucleotide sequence: TGTGCCAGCAGCGATTGGGGCTATACCTACGAGCAGTACTTC. V usage is TRBV2 and J usage is TRBJ2-7; possibly TRBD1 for D (5 bases). This CDR3 is 14 amino acids long. V was shortened by 6 bases and J by 2 bases, with 14 bases between the two germline ends. Germline V gives CDR1 SNHLY, CDR2 FYNNEI.

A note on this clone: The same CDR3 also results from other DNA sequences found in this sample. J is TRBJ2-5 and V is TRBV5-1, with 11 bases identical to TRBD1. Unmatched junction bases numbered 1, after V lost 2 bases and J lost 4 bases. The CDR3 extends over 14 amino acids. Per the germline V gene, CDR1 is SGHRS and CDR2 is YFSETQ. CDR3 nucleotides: TGCGCCAGCAGCTTAGGGACAGGGGGAGAGACCCAGTACTTC. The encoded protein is CASSLGTGGETQYF.

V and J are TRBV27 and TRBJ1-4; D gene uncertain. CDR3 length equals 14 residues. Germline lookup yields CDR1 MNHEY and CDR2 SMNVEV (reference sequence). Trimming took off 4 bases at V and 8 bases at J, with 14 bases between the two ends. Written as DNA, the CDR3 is TGTGCCAGCAGTTCTTGGCAGCGCGGCGAAAAACTGTTTTTT. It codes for CASSSWQRGEKLFF.

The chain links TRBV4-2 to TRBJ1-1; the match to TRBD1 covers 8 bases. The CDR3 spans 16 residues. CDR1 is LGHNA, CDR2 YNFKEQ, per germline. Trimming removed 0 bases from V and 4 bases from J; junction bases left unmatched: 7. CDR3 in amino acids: CASSQERGTGFTEAFF. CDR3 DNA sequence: TGTGCCAGCAGCCAAGAAAGAGGGACAGGTTTCACTGAAGCTTTCTTT.

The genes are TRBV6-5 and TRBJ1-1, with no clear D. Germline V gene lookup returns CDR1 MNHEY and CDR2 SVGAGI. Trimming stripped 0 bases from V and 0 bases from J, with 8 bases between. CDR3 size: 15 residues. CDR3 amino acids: CASSYSTWLNTEAFF. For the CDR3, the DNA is TGTGCCAGCAGTTACTCGACATGGTTGAACACTGAAGCTTTCTTT.

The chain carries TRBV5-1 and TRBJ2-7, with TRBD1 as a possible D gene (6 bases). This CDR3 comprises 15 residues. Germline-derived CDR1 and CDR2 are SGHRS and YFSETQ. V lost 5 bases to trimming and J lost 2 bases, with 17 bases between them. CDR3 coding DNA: TGCGCCAGCAGAGTGCTTCCGGGACAACCCTACGAGCAGTACTTC. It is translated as CASRVLPGQPYEQYF.

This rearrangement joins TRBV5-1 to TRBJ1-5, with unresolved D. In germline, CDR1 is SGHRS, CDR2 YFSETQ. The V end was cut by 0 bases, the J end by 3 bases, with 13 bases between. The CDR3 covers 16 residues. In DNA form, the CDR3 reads TGCGCCAGCAGCTTGGGGCCAGAGGCAACCAATCAGCCCCAGCATTTT. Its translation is CASSLGPEATNQPQHF.

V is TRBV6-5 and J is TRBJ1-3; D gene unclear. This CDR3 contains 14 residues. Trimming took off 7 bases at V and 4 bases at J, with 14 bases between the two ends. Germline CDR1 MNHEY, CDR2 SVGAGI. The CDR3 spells CASTTTRRGNTIYF. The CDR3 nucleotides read TGTGCCAGCACTACTACAAGGCGGGGAAACACCATATATTTT.

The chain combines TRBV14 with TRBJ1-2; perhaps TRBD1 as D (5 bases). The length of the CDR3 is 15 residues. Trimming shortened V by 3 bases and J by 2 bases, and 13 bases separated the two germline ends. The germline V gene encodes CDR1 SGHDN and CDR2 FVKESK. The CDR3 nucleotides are TGTGCCAGCAGCCATCGGGGGACGGGAAACTATGGCTACACCTTC. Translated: CASSHRGTGNYGYTF. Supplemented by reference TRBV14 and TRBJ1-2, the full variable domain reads EAGVTQFPSHSVIEKGQTVTLRCDPISGHDNLYWYRRVMGKEIKFLLHFVKESKQDESGMPNNRFLAERTGGTYSTLKVQPAELEDSGVYFCASSHRGTGNYGYTFGSGTRLTVV.

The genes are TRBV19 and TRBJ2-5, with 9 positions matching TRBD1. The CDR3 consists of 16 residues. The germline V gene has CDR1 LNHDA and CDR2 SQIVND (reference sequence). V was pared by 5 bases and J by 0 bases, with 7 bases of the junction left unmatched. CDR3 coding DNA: TGTGCCAGTAGTGGAAGACAGGGGGATGACCAAGAGACCCAGTACTTC. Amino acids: CASSGRQGDDQETQYF.

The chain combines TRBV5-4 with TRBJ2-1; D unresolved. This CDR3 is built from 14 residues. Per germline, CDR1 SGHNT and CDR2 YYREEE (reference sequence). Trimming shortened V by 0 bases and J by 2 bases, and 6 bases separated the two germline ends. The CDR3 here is CASSLELAYNEQFF. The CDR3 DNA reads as TGTGCCAGCAGCTTGGAATTAGCCTACAATGAGCAGTTCTTC.

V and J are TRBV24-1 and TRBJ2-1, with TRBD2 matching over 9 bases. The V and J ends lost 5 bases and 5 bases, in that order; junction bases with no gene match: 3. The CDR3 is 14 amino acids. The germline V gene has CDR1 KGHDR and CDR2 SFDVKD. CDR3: CATSGPSGNNEQFF. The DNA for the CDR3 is TGTGCCACCAGTGGGCCTAGCGGGAACAATGAGCAGTTCTTC.

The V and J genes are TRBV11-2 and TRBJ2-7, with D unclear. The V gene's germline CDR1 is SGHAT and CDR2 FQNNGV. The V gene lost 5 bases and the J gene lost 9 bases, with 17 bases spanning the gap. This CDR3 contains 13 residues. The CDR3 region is CASSHINVIGQYF. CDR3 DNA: TGTGCCAGCAGCCACATAAATGTTATTGGGCAGTACTTC.

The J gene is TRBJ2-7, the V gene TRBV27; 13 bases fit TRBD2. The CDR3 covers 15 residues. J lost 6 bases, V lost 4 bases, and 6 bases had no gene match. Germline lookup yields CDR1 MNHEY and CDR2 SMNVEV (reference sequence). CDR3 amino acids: CASSSGTSGTREQYF. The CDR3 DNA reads TGTGCCAGCAGTTCCGGGACTAGCGGGACCCGCGAGCAGTACTTC.

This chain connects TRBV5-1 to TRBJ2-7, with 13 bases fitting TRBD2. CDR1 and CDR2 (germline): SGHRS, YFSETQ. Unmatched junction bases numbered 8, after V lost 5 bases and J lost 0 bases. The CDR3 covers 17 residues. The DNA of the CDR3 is TGCGCCAGCAGTCGAACCGGGACTAGCGGGACCTCCTACGAGCAGTACTTC. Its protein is CASSRTGTSGTSYEQYF.

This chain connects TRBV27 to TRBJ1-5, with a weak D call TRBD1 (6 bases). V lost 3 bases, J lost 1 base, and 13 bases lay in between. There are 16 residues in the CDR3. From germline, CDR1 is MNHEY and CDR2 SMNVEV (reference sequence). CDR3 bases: TGTGCCAGCAGTTTGATGGCAGGGGTAAGCAATCAGCCCCAGCATTTT. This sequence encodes CASSLMAGVSNQPQHF.

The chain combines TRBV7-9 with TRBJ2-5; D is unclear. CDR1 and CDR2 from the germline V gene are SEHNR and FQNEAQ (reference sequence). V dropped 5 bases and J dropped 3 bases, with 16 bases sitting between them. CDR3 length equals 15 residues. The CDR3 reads CASSPVRSNEETQYF. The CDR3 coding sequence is TGTGCCAGCAGCCCCGTCCGTAGCAATGAAGAGACCCAGTACTTC. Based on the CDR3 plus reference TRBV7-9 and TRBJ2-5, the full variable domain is DTGVSQNPRHKITKRGQNVTFRCDPISEHNRLYWYRQTLGQGPEFLTYFQNEAQLEKSRLLSDRFSAERPKGSFSTLEIQRTEQGDSAMYLCASSPVRSNEETQYFGPGTRLLVL.

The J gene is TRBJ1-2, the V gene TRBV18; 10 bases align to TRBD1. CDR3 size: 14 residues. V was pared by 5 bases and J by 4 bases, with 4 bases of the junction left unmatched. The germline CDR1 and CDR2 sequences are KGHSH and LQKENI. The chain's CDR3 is CASSDGQGVYGYTF. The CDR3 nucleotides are TGTGCCAGCTCAGACGGACAGGGGGTCTATGGCTACACCTTC.

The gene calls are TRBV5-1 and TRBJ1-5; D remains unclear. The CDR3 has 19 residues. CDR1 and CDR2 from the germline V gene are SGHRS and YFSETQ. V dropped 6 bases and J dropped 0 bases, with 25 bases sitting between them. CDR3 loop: CASIMRGAPQKNSNQPQHF. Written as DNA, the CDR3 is TGCGCCAGCATTATGCGCGGCGCCCCCCAGAAGAATAGCAATCAGCCCCAGCATTTT.

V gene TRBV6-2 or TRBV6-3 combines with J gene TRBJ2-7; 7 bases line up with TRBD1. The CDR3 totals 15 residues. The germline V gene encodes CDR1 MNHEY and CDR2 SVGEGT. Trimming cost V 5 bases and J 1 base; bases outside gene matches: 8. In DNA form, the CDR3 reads TGTGCCAGCAGTACTGACAGGGCTCTATCCTACGAGCAGTACTTC. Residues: CASSTDRALSYEQYF.

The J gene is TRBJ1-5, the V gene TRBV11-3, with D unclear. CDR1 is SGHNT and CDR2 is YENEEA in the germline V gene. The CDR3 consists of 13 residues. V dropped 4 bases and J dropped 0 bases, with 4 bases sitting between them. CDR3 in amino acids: CASSSGSNQPQHF. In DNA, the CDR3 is TGTGCCAGCAGCTCCGGTAGCAATCAGCCCCAGCATTTT.